This T cell receptor (beta chain) was documented in a study of control samples from healthy donors and cancer patients. V was trimmed by 2 bases and J by 7 bases, leaving 26 bases between them. This CDR3 spans 18 amino acids. Germline-derived CDR1 and CDR2 are SEHNR and FQNEAQ (reference sequence). Only in-frame clones appear in the TCRdb table, and some are missing; sequencing was by immunoSEQ multiplex PCR. The sample lists more than 150,000 clones, roughly 91% occurring once. The sequence derives from a man between 18 and 29 years old in good health. The chain couples TRBV7-9 to TRBJ1-2; D perhaps matches TRBD1 (5 bases). Sequenced input: blood. CDR3 amino acids: CASSLTPGLPLATSGYTF. The CDR3 DNA is TGTGCCAGCAGCTTAACCCCAGGGCTCCCCCTCGCTACTAGTGGCTACACCTTC. Full variable domain (remainder filled in from reference TRBV7-9 and TRBJ1-2): DTGVSQNPRHKITKRGQNVTFRCDPISEHNRLYWYRQTLGQGPEFLTYFQNEAQLEKSRLLSDRFSAERPKGSFSTLEIQRTEQGDSAMYLCASSLTPGLPLATSGYTFGSGTRLTVV.